This T cell receptor beta chain is drawn from a study of monozygotic twins with inflammatory bowel disease. Each CDR3 protein gets one entry in TCRdb, which reprocessed the 5' RACE reads and gives no DNA. Its table lists approximately 330,000 distinct CDR3 sequences. Germline CDR1 reads SGDLS; CDR2 reads YYNGEE. The length of the CDR3 is 14 residues. The source is a human donor with ulcerative colitis or Crohn's disease, or a healthy co-twin of an affected twin (not recorded which). The sequencing sample was made of blood. This rearrangement joins TRBV9 to TRBJ2-7; no DNA is available, so the TRBD1 call from TCRdb remains unchecked. The chain's CDR3 is CASSPAPSSYEQYF.